Shown below are 8 T cell receptor beta chains from a single sample sequenced in a study of T cell repertoires in cytomegalovirus infection (dated by TCRdb to between 2017 and 2020). This sample was sequenced with an Illumina HiSeq 1500. The public sequencing data were trimmed at Q25 with fastp and processed into clonotypes with MiXCR by TCRdb, which kept only in-frame beta chains. Here each entry gathers all rows of one CDR3 protein and keeps the most common genes and DNA. Counted in this sample were around 530,000 distinct CDR3 sequences; more than 20% of them appeared once. Less than 15% of the sample belongs to the ten largest clones. The sample comprised PBMCs. The receptor source for this set is a human donor in good health (CMV status not recorded). Some clones in this sample may be carry-over from other donors' samples.

The table lists this clonotype with many counts. J is TRBJ2-1 and V is TRBV19; maybe TRBD2 (6 bases). Trimming left V 7 bases short and J 2 bases short, with 12 bases between. Germline V gene data show CDR1 as LNHDA and CDR2 as SQIVND (reference sequence). The CDR3 totals 14 residues. This CDR3 is CASNPGSAYNEQFF. In DNA form, the CDR3 reads TGTGCCAGTAATCCCGGGAGTGCCTACAATGAGCAGTTCTTC.

This clonotype was counted only a few times. The chain combines TRBV4-1 with TRBJ2-3; D call uncertain. Germline V gene lookup returns CDR1 MGHRA and CDR2 YSYEKL. Trimming stripped 0 bases from V and 5 bases from J, with 6 bases between. There are 13 residues in the CDR3. CDR3 in amino acids: CASSQEVRDTQYF. For the CDR3, the DNA is TGCGCCAGCAGCCAAGAGGTCCGAGATACGCAGTATTTT.

This clonotype was picked up many times. V gene TRBV12-3 or TRBV12-4 combines with J gene TRBJ1-1; D call uncertain. Trimming cost V 4 bases and J 8 bases, with 8 bases left between them. The CDR3 is 11 residues long. Written as DNA, the CDR3 is TGTGCCAGCAGTTCAATCCTCGAAGCTTTCTTT. Translating it yields CASSSILEAFF.

Here the CDR3 DNA reads TGTGCCAGCAGTTATAATCCGGGAGGTGCAGGGAATGAGCAGTTCTTC. This codes for CASSYNPGGAGNEQFF. This chain connects TRBV6-2 or TRBV6-3 to TRBJ2-1, with 7 nucleotides matching TRBD2. The CDR3 runs 16 residues. The junction had 12 bases not matched to a gene; V was cut back by 3 bases and J by 7 bases. Germline CDR1 and CDR2: MNHEY and SVGEGT.

The chain employs TRBV11-2 and TRBJ2-5; D uncertain. V lost 1 base to trimming and J lost 4 bases, with 10 bases between them. CDR1 SGHAT and CDR2 FQNNGV come from the germline V gene. CDR3 length equals 14 residues. CDR3 sequence reads: CASSLVVSVETQYF. CDR3 coding DNA: TGTGCCAGCAGCTTAGTGGTGAGCGTAGAGACCCAGTACTTC.

This clonotype appeared a few times. One end of the junction does not line up with germline, which may come from a read error. The chain couples TRBV7-9 to TRBJ1-3, with D hard to call. The CDR3 runs to 15 residues. The V gene's germline CDR1 is SEHNR and CDR2 FQNEAQ (reference sequence). For the CDR3, the DNA is TGTGCCAGCCGCTTAAGTTCTCCGGAAGGAAACACCATATATTTT. Protein: CASRLSSPEGNTIYF.

This clonotype was counted a few times. The chain recombines TRBV25-1 with TRBJ2-7, with 8 positions matching TRBD1. In germline, CDR1 is MGHDK, CDR2 SYGVNS. This CDR3 region has 19 residues. V lost 3 bases to trimming and J lost 5 bases; unmatched junction nucleotides: 21. CDR3 DNA sequence: TGTGCCAGCAGTGAGCCATCGGGACAGGCCACTGTCAAATGCGACGAGCAGTACTTC. Protein: CASSEPSGQATVKCDEQYF.

This clonotype has a single count. V is TRBV27 and J is TRBJ1-2, with 9 nucleotides matching TRBD1. J lost 13 bases, V lost 1 base, and 7 bases had no gene match. Per the germline V gene, CDR1 is MNHEY and CDR2 is SMNVEV (reference sequence). The CDR3 contains 13 residues. The CDR3 DNA follows: TGTGCCAGCAGTTTATTCTCCGGGACAGGGATCACCTTC. Encoded protein: CASSLFSGTGITF.